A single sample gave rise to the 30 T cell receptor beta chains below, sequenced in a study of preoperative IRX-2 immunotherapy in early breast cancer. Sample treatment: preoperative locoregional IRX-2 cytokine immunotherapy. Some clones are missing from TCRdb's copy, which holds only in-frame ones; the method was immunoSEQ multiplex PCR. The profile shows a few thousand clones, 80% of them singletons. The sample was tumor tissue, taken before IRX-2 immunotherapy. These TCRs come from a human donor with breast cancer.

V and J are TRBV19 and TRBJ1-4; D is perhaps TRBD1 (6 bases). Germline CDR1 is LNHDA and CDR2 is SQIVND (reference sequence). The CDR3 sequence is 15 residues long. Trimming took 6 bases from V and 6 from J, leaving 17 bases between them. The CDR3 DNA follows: TGTGCCAGTAGCAGGGGACTCAACAGGGATGAAAAACTGTTTTTT. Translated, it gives CASSRGLNRDEKLFF. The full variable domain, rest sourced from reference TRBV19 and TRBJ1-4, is DGGITQSPKYLFRKEGQNVTLSCEQNLNHDAMYWYRQDPGQGLRLIYYSQIVNDFQKGDIAEGYSVSREKKESFPLTVTSAQKNPTAFYLCASSRGLNRDEKLFFGSGTQLSVL.

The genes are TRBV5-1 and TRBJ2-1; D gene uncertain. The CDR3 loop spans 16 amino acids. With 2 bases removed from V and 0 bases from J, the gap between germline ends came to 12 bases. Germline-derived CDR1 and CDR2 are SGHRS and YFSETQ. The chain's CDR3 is CASSFAPSSSYNEQFF. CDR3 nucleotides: TGCGCCAGCAGCTTTGCGCCATCCAGCTCCTACAATGAGCAGTTCTTC. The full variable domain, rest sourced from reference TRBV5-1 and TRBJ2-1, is KAGVTQTPRYLIKTRGQQVTLSCSPISGHRSVSWYQQTPGQGLQFLFEYFSETQRNKGNFPGRFSGRQFSNSRSEMNVSTLELGDSALYLCASSFAPSSSYNEQFFGPGTRLTVL.

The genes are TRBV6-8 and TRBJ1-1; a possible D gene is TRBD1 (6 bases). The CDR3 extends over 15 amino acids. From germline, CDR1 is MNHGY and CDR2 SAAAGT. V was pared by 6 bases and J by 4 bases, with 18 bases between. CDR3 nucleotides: TGTGCCAGCAGACCACATCAGGGGCCGGGCACTGAAGCTTTCTTT. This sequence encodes CASRPHQGPGTEAFF.

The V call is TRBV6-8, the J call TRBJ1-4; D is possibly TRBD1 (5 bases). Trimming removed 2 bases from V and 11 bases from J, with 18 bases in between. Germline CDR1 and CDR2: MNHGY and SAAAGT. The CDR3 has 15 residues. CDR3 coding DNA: TGTGCCAGCAGTTACGCCCCACACGGAGGGGCGAAACTGTTTTTT. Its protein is CASSYAPHGGAKLFF.

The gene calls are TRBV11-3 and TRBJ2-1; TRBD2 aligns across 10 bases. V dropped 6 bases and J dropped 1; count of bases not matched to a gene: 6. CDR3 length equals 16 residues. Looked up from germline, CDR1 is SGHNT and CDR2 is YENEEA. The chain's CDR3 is CASSPTAGGSYNEQFF. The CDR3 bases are TGTGCCAGCAGTCCAACAGCGGGAGGGTCCTACAATGAGCAGTTCTTC.

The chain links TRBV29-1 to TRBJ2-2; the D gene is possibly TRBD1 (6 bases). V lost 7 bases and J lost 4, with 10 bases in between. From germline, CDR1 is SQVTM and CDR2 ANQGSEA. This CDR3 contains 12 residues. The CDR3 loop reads CSGTDATGELFF. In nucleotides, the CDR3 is TGCAGCGGGACAGACGCCACCGGGGAGCTGTTTTTT.

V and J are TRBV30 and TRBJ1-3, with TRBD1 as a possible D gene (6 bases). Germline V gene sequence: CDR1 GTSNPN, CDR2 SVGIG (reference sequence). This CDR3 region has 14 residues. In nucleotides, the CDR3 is TGTGCTTGGGGGGACACCTTCTCTGGAAACACCATATATTTT. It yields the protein CAWGDTFSGNTIYF.

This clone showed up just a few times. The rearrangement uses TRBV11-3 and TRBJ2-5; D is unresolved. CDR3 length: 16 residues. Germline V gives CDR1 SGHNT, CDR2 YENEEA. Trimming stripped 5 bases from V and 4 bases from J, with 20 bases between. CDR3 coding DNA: TGTGCCAGCAGCCCCCGACCCCTTGATGCGAGAGAGACCCAGTACTTC. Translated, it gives CASSPRPLDARETQYF.

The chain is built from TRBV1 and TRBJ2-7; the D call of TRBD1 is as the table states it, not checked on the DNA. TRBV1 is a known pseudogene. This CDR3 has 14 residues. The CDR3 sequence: CASSPGQGSYEQYF. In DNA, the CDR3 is TGCGCCAGCAGTCCCGGACAGGGGTCCTACGAGCAGTACTTC.

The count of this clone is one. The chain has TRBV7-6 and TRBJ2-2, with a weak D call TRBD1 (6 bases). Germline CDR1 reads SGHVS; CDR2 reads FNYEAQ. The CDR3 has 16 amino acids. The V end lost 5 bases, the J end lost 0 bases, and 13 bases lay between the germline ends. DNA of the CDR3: TGTGCCAGCAGCAGAACAGGGACCTCGAACACCGGGGAGCTGTTTTTT. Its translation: CASSRTGTSNTGELFF.

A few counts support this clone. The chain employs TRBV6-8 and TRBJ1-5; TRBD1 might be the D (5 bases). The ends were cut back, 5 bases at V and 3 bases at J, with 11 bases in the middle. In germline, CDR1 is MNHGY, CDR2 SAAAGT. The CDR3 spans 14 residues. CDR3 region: CASSTDSTNQPQHF. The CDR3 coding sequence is TGTGCCAGCAGTACAGACAGCACCAATCAGCCCCAGCATTTT.

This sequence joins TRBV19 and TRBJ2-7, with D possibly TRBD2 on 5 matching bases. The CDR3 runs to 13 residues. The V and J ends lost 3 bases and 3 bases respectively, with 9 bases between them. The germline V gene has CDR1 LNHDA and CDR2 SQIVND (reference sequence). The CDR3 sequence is CASSIGSGYEQYF. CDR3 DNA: TGTGCCAGTAGTATTGGCAGCGGCTACGAGCAGTACTTC. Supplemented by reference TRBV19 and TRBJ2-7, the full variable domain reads DGGITQSPKYLFRKEGQNVTLSCEQNLNHDAMYWYRQDPGQGLRLIYYSQIVNDFQKGDIAEGYSVSREKKESFPLTVTSAQKNPTAFYLCASSIGSGYEQYFGPGTRLTVT.

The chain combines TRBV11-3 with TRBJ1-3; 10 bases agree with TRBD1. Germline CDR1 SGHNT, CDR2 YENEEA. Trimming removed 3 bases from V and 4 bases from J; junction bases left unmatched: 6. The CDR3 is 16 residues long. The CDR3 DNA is TGTGCCAGCAGCTTCGGGGACAGGGGACGAGGAAACACCATATATTTT. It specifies CASSFGDRGRGNTIYF.

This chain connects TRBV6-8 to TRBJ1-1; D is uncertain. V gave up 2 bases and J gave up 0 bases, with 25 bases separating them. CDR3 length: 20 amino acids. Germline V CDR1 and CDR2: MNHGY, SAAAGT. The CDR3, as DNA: TGTGCCAGCAGTTACCGATCGTTGGGCCAGGTGCTCTTTATGAACACTGAAGCTTTCTTT. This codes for CASSYRSLGQVLFMNTEAFF.

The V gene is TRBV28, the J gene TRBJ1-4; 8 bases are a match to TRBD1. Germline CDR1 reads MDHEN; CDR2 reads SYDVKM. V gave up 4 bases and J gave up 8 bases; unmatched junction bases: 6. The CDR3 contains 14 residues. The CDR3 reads CASSSVTGVEKLFF. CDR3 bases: TGTGCCAGCAGTTCGGTGACAGGGGTGGAAAAACTGTTTTTT.

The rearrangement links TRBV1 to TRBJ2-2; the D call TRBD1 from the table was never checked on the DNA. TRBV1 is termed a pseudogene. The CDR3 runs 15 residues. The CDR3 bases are TGCGCCAGCAGCCAGGACAGGAGGAACACCGGGGAGCTGTTTTTT. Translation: CASSQDRRNTGELFF.

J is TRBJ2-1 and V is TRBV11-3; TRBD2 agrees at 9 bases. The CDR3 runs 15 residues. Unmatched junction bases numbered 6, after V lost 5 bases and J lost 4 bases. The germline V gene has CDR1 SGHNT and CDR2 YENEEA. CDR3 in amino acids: CASSPSGTNYNEQFF. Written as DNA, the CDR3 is TGTGCCAGCAGCCCTAGCGGGACTAATTACAATGAGCAGTTCTTC.

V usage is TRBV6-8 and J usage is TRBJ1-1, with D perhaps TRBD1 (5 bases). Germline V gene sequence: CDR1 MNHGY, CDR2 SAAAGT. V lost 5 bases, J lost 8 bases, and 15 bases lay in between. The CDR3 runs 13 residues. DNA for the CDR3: TGTGCCAGCAGTATACTGACAGTAGCCGAAGCTTTCTTT. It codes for CASSILTVAEAFF.

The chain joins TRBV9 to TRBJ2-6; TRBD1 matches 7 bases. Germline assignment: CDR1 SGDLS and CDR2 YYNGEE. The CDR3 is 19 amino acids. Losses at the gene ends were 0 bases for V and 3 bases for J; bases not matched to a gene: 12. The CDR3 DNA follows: TGTGCCAGCAGCGTAGTAGGGACAGCAACATCAAGTGGGGCCAACGTCCTGACTTTC. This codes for CASSVVGTATSSGANVLTF.

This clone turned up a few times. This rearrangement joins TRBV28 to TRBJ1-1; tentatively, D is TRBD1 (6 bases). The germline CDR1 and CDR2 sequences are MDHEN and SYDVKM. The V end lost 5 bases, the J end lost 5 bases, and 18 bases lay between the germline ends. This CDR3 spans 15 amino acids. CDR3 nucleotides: TGTGCCAGCAGTGGGTACAGGGTAGGGGAAACTGAAGCTTTCTTT. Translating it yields CASSGYRVGETEAFF.

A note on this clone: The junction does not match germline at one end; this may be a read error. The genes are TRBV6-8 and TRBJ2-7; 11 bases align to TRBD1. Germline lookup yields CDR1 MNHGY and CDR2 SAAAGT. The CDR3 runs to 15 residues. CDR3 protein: CAISGGDRGIYEQYF. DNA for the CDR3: TGTGCCATCAGTGGCGGGGACAGGGGGATATACGAGCAGTACTTC.

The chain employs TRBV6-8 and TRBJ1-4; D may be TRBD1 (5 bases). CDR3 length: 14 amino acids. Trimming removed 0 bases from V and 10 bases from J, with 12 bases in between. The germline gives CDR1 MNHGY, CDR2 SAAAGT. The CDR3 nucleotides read TGTGCCAGCAGTTACTCGACAGTTTCGGGAAAACTGTTTTTT. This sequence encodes CASSYSTVSGKLFF.

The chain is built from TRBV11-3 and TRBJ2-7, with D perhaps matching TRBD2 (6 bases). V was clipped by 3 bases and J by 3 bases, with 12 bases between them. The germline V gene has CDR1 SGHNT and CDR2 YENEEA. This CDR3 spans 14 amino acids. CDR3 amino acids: CASSLRPGGYEQYF. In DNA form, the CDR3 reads TGTGCCAGCAGCTTGCGACCCGGGGGCTACGAGCAGTACTTC.

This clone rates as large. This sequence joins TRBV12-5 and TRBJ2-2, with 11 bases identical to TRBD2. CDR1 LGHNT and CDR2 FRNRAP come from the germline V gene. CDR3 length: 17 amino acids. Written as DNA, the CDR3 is TGTGCCAGCACCAAACTAGCGGGAGCTTTCCTCGCCGGGGAGCTGTTTTTT. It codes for CASTKLAGAFLAGELFF.

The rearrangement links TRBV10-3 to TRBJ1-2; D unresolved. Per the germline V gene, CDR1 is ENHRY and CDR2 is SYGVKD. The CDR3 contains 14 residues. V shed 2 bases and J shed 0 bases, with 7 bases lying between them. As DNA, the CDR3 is TGTGCCATCAGTGAGGGCGGAGCTAACTATGGCTACACCTTC. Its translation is CAISEGGANYGYTF.

As DNA, the CDR3 is TGTGCCAGCATCCTCCTCCCCGGGGGGCTGGGCACTGAAGCTTTCTTT. It is translated as CASILLPGGLGTEAFF. This chain links TRBV28 with TRBJ1-1, with D possibly being TRBD1 (6 bases). The CDR3 has 16 amino acids. The V gene's germline CDR1 is MDHEN and CDR2 SYDVKM. V was trimmed by 7 bases and J by 4 bases, leaving 22 bases between them.

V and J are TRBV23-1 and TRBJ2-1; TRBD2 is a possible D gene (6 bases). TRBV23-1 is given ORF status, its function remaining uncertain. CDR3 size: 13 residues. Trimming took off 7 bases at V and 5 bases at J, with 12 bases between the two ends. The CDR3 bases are TGCGCCAGCACCTTGGACTACAACAATGAGCAGTTCTTC. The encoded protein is CASTLDYNNEQFF.

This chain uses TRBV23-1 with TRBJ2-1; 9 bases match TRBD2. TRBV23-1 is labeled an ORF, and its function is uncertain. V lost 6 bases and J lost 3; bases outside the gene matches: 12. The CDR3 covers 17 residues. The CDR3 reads CASSSRARLAVYNEQFF. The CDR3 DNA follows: TGCGCCAGCAGCTCCCGAGCTCGACTAGCGGTCTACAATGAGCAGTTCTTC.

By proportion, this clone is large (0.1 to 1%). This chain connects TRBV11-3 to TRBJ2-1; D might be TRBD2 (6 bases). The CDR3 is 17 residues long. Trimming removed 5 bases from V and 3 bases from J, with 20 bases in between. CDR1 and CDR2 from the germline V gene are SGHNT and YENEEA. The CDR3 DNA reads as TGTGCCAGCAGCCCTCTGTTTGGGAGCGGGTTCTACAATGAGCAGTTCTTC. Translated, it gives CASSPLFGSGFYNEQFF.

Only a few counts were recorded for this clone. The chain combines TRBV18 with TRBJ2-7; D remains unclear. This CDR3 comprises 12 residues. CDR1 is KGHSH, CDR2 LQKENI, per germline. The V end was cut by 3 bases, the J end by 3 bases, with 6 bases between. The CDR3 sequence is CASSPGLYEQYF. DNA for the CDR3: TGTGCCAGCTCACCGGGCCTCTACGAGCAGTACTTC.